The 22 T cell receptor beta chains below were found in one sample sequenced in a study of CD8+CD57+ T cells in acquired aplastic anemia. An expansion of CD8+CD57+ cells by flow cytometry had been shown in patients chosen for sequencing. TCR beta VDJ and CDR3 were profiled, and genomic DNA was the template. In TCRdb, the reads were re-called with MiXCR into one record per CDR3 protein. The sample yields about 120,000 distinct CDR3 sequences, nearly 40% seen once. Sequencing input: sorted CD4+, CD8+, or CD8+CD57+ T cells (not recorded which) from PBMCs. These receptors were taken from a human donor with aplastic anemia.

The genes are TRBV20-1 and TRBJ1-2; D remains ambiguous. Germline values: CDR1 DFQATT, CDR2 SNEGSKA (reference sequence). The CDR3 is 13 residues long. The V gene lost 4 bases and the J gene lost 0 bases, with 9 bases spanning the gap. The CDR3 DNA sequence: TGCAGTGCTAACCGGGCCGCTAACTATGGCTACACCTTC. This gives the protein CSANRAANYGYTF.

The chain is built from TRBV3-1 and TRBJ1-1; D gene unclear. Deletions cut 0 bases from V and 5 bases from J, with 13 bases between. The CDR3 has 15 amino acids. Germline loops: CDR1 LGHDT, CDR2 YNNKEL (reference sequence). CDR3 in DNA: TGTGCCAGCAGCCAAGAGGTGGCAGGAGGAACTGAAGCTTTCTTT. It codes for CASSQEVAGGTEAFF.

This clonotype was seen a few times. CDR3 protein: CASSSTGADQPQHF. The CDR3 bases are TGTGCCAGCAGCTCGACAGGGGCGGATCAGCCCCAGCATTTT. This chain joins TRBV7-2 and TRBJ1-5, with TRBD1 identical over 8 bases. The ends lost 4 bases at V and 5 bases at J; junction bases unmatched: 4. From germline, CDR1 is SGHTA and CDR2 FQGNSA. This CDR3 has 14 residues.

This clonotype was found many times. This sequence joins TRBV10-3 and TRBJ2-3; D call uncertain. The V gene lost 3 bases and the J gene lost 2 bases, with 15 bases spanning the gap. Germline-derived CDR1 and CDR2 are ENHRY and SYGVKD. The CDR3 loop spans 16 amino acids. The CDR3 protein is CAISEGTVLTTDTQYF. The CDR3 DNA reads as TGTGCCATCAGTGAAGGAACAGTCCTTACCACAGATACGCAGTATTTT.

The table lists this clonotype with many counts. J is TRBJ2-3 and V is TRBV10-1; tentatively, D is TRBD2 (6 bases). This CDR3 is 15 amino acids long. V was pared by 0 bases and J by 0 bases, with 7 bases between. Germline V gives CDR1 WNHNN, CDR2 SYGVQD (reference sequence). CDR3 region: CASSESGGSTDTQYF. In DNA form, the CDR3 reads TGCGCCAGCAGTGAGTCGGGGGGTAGCACAGATACGCAGTATTTT.

The chain joins TRBV4-2 to TRBJ1-5; D perhaps matches TRBD1 (5 bases). This CDR3 is 16 amino acids long. CDR1 is LGHNA and CDR2 is YNFKEQ in the germline V gene. The V end lost 3 bases, the J end lost 3 bases, and 15 bases lay between the germline ends. In nucleotides, the CDR3 is TGTGCCAGCAGCCATTGGGGGGGAATGGACAATCAGCCCCAGCATTTT. This sequence encodes CASSHWGGMDNQPQHF.

In this sample, this clonotype turned up many times. The V and J genes are TRBV20-1 and TRBJ2-7; TRBD2 aligns across 9 bases. Germline loops: CDR1 DFQATT, CDR2 SNEGSKA (reference sequence). This CDR3 is built from 13 residues. The ends lost 5 bases at V and 3 bases at J; junction bases unmatched: 5. CDR3 amino acids: CSAPPRGGYEQYF. The CDR3, as DNA: TGCAGTGCTCCACCGCGGGGGGGCTACGAGCAGTACTTC.

This clonotype was counted many times. The rearrangement joins TRBV25-1 to TRBJ1-3; D unclear. Germline values: CDR1 MGHDK, CDR2 SYGVNS. Between the trimmed V and J ends, which lost 10 bases and 0 bases, there was a span of 10 bases. This CDR3 has 13 amino acids. Here the CDR3 reads CATSSPSGNTIYF. The CDR3, as DNA: TGTGCCACCTCGAGCCCCTCTGGAAACACCATATATTTT.

This clonotype was seen many times. The chain recombines TRBV10-1 with TRBJ1-6, with 7 bases matching TRBD1. Germline CDR1 and CDR2: WNHNN and SYGVQD (reference sequence). The CDR3 consists of 13 residues. The trim removed 5 bases at V and 13 bases at J, leaving 8 bases unmatched. CDR3 DNA sequence: TGCGCCAGCAGTAGGGACAGCGGTTATCCCCTCCACTTT. It encodes CASSRDSGYPLHF.

The rearrangement links TRBV20-1 to TRBJ2-3; 10 bases fit TRBD2. Germline V gene data show CDR1 as DFQATT and CDR2 as SNEGSKA (reference sequence). After removal of 2 bases from V and 1 base from J, the junction contained 6 bases not matched to a gene. The CDR3 loop spans 16 amino acids. The CDR3, as DNA: TGCAGTGCTAGATTCTCTAGCGGGGGCCGCACAGATACGCAGTATTTT. Protein sequence: CSARFSSGGRTDTQYF.

The rearrangement links TRBV25-1 to TRBJ2-7; 8 bases match TRBD2. Looked up from germline, CDR1 is MGHDK and CDR2 is SYGVNS. The CDR3 totals 12 residues. This CDR3 reads CAREAGRDEQYF. Here the CDR3 DNA reads TGTGCTAGAGAGGCCGGGAGGGACGAGCAGTACTTC.

This CDR3 reads CASSFLRTDTQYF. The DNA for the CDR3 is TGTGCCAGCAGTTTCCTACGCACAGATACGCAGTATTTT. The chain recombines TRBV27 with TRBJ2-3; no clear D. The CDR3 is 13 amino acids. V lost 3 bases and J 1 base, leaving 5 bases between the germline ends. Germline V CDR1 and CDR2: MNHEY, SMNVEV (reference sequence).

This clonotype was recorded many times. V is TRBV7-9 and J is TRBJ2-1; D is unclear. Trimming cost V 5 bases and J 7 bases, with 24 bases left between them. Germline assignment: CDR1 SEHNR and CDR2 FQNEAQ (reference sequence). CDR3 size: 17 residues. In DNA form, the CDR3 reads TGTGCCAGCAGCCCCTCATTACGGGCGGATCTTCCGAATGAGCAGTTCTTC. Translation gives CASSPSLRADLPNEQFF.

As regards this clonotype: Compared with germline, one end of the junction differs, possibly owing to a read error. The V gene is TRBV18, the J gene TRBJ2-5; 7 bases line up with TRBD1. Germline CDR1 and CDR2: KGHSH and LQKENI. The CDR3 runs 14 residues. CDR3 residues: CASSQRQGMKTQCF. In DNA, the CDR3 is TGTGCCAGCTCCCAACGACAGGGTATGAAGACCCAGTGCTTC. Looking up the rest from reference TRBV18 and TRBJ2-5 gives the full variable domain: NAGVMQNPRHLVRRRGQEARLRCSPMKGHSHVYWYRQLPEEGLKFMVYLQKENIIDESGMPKERFSAEFPKEGPSILRIQQVVRGDSAAYFCASSQRQGMKTQCFGPGTRLLVL.

The chain couples TRBV10-3 to TRBJ1-2; D may be TRBD1 (5 bases). V was pared by 5 bases and J by 3 bases, with 10 bases between. This CDR3 contains 13 residues. CDR1 is ENHRY and CDR2 is SYGVKD in the germline V gene. This CDR3 is CAISWGVDYGYTF. The CDR3 nucleotides are TGTGCCATCAGTTGGGGGGTCGACTATGGCTACACCTTC.

This clonotype was recorded many times. The rearrangement links TRBV28 to TRBJ2-7; either TRBD1 or TRBD2 may fit D (5 bases each). With 7 bases removed from V and 5 bases from J, the gap between germline ends came to 18 bases. This CDR3 has 14 residues. Germline CDR1 MDHEN, CDR2 SYDVKM. The CDR3 is CASTLSTGPDEQYF. The CDR3 DNA reads TGTGCCAGCACCCTCTCGACGGGGCCCGACGAGCAGTACTTC.

This clonotype was counted only a few times. V and J are TRBV29-1 and TRBJ2-3; D remains unclear. This CDR3 is built from 9 residues. Germline CDR1 reads SQVTM; CDR2 reads ANQGSEA. V lost 4 bases, J lost 6 bases, and 2 bases lay in between. As DNA, the CDR3 is TGCAGCGTTGGCGATACGCAGTATTTT. It translates to CSVGDTQYF.

This clonotype occurred many times. The chain carries TRBV6-1 and TRBJ1-5; maybe TRBD1 (6 bases). The germline V and J ends were trimmed by 6 bases and 4 bases, with 7 bases remaining between them. The germline V gene has CDR1 MNHNS and CDR2 SASEGT. The length of the CDR3 is 12 residues. CDR3 DNA: TGTGCCAGCAGACAGGGTAATCAGCCCCAGCATTTT. Residues: CASRQGNQPQHF.

This clonotype came up many times. The rearrangement links TRBV10-3 to TRBJ2-3; the D gene is possibly TRBD2 (5 bases). Trimming left V 2 bases short and J 1 base short, with 16 bases between. CDR1 is ENHRY and CDR2 is SYGVKD in the germline V gene. CDR3 size: 17 residues. The CDR3 here is CAISEPPRAEGTDTQYF. DNA of the CDR3: TGTGCCATCAGTGAGCCCCCGCGAGCGGAGGGCACAGATACGCAGTATTTT.

The chain has TRBV6-5 and TRBJ2-1; D is perhaps TRBD2 (5 bases). V gave up 2 bases and J gave up 12 bases, with 17 bases separating them. This CDR3 region has 14 residues. The V gene's germline CDR1 is MNHEY and CDR2 SVGAGI. CDR3 DNA sequence: TGTGCCAGCAGTTACCCGGCGGTTGAGGGTGGGCAGTTCTTC. Amino acid sequence: CASSYPAVEGGQFF.

This clonotype occurred many times. CDR3 protein: CASSQPQQGKYGYTF. DNA for the CDR3: TGCGCCAGCAGCCAACCTCAACAGGGTAAATATGGCTACACCTTC. The chain uses TRBV4-1 and TRBJ1-2, with a tentative D call TRBD1 (6 bases). The CDR3 is 15 residues long. The germline V gene encodes CDR1 MGHRA and CDR2 YSYEKL. V lost 2 bases, J lost 5 bases, and 15 bases lay in between.

As regards this clonotype: In this CDR3 the conserved last residue, phenylalanine or tryptophan, is missing, so a read error is likely. The chain links TRBV12-3 or TRBV12-4 to TRBJ1-1; TRBD1 aligns across 8 bases. The junction had 6 bases not matched to a gene; V was cut back by 5 bases and J by 1 base. The CDR3 spans 15 residues. Written as DNA, the CDR3 is TGTGCCAGCAGTCCGGACAGGGTGGCGAACACTGAAGCTTTCCTT. This gives the protein CASSPDRVANTEAFL.